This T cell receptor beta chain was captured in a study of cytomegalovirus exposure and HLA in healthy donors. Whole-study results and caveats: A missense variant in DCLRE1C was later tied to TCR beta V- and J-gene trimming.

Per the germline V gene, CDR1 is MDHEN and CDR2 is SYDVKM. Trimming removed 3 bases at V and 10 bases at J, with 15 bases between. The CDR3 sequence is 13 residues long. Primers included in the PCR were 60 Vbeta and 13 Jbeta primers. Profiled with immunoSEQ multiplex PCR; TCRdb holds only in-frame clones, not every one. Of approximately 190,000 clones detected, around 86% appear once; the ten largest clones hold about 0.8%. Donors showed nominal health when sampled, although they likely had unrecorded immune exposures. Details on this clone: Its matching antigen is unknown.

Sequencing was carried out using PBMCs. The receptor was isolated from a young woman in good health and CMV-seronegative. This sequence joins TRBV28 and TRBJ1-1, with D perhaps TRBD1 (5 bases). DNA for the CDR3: TGTGCCAGCAGTTTCAGGGCCCGTGAAGGAGCTTTCTTT. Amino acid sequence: CASSFRAREGAFF.